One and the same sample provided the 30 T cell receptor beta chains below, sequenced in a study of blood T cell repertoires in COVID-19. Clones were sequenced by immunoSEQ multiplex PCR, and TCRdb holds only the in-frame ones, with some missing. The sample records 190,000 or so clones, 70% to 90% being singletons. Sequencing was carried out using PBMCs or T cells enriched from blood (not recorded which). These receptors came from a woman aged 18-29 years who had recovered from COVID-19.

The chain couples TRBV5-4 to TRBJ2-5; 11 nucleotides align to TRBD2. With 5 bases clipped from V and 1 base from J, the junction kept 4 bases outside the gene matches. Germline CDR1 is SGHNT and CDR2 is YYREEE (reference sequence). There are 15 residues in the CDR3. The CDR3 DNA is TGTGCCAGCAGTCTTGGGACTAGCGGCCAAGAGACCCAGTACTTC. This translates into CASSLGTSGQETQYF.

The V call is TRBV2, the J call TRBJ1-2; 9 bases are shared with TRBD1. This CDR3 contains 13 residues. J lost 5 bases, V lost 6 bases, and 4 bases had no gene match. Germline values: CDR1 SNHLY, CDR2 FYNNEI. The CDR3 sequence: CASRGQGPYGYTF. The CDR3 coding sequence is TGTGCCAGCAGGGGACAGGGACCTTATGGCTACACCTTC.

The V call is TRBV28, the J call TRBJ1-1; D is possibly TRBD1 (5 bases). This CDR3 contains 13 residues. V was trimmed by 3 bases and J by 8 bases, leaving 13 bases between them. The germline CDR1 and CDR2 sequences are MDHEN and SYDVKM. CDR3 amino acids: CASSFAGRGEAFF. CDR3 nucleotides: TGTGCCAGCAGTTTTGCGGGGAGGGGAGAAGCTTTCTTT.

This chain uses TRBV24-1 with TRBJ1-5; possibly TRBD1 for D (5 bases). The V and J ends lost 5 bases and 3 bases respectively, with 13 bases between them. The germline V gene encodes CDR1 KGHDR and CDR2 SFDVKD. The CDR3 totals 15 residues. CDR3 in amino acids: CATSGPGEFNQPQHF. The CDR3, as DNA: TGTGCCACCAGTGGGCCGGGGGAGTTCAATCAGCCCCAGCATTTT.

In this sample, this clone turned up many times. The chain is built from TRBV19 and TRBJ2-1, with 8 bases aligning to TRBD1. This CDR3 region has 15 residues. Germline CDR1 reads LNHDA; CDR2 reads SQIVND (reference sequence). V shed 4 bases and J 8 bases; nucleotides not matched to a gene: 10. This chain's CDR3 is CASSTRWGTGDEQFF. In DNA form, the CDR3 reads TGTGCCAGTAGTACGAGATGGGGGACAGGTGATGAGCAGTTCTTC.

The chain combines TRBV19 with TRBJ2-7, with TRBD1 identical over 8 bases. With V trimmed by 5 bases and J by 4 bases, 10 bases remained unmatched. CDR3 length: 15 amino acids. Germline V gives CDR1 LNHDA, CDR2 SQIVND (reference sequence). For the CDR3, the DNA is TGTGCCAGTAGTCCCCGGACAGGGTGGTCGTACGAGCAGTACTTC. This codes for CASSPRTGWSYEQYF.

The CDR3 sequence is CASSLTVLSYEQYF. CDR3 DNA: TGTGCCAGCTCGCTAACAGTACTCTCCTACGAGCAGTACTTC. The rearrangement links TRBV6-5 to TRBJ2-7; D is undetermined. Trimming took off 8 bases at V and 0 bases at J, with 14 bases between the two ends. This CDR3 is built from 14 residues. Germline assignment: CDR1 MNHEY and CDR2 SVGAGI.

The CDR3 sequence: CASSLIYGSPTYF. The CDR3 bases are TGTGCCAGCAGTTTAATTTATGGGAGCCCCACCTATTTT. The chain is built from TRBV12-3 or TRBV12-4 and TRBJ2-3, with D possibly being TRBD2 (5 bases). This CDR3 has 13 residues. The V end lost 2 bases, the J end lost 15 bases, and 18 bases lay between the germline ends.

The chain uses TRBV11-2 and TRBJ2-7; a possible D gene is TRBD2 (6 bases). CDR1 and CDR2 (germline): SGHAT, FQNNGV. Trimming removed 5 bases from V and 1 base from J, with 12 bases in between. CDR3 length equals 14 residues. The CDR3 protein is CASSPNLASYEQYF. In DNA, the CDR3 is TGTGCCAGCAGCCCAAACCTAGCGTCCTACGAGCAGTACTTC. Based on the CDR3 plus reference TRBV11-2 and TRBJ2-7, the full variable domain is EAGVAQSPRYKIIEKRQSVAFWCNPISGHATLYWYQQILGQGPKLLIQFQNNGVVDDSQLPKDRFSAERLKGVDSTLKIQPAKLEDSAVYLCASSPNLASYEQYFGPGTRLTVT.

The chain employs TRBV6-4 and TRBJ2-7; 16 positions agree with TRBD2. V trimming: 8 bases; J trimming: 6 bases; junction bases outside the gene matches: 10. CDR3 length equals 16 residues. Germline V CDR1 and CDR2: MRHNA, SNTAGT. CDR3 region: CASFPGLAGGALEQYF. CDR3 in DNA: TGTGCCAGCTTCCCGGGACTAGCGGGGGGGGCCCTCGAGCAGTACTTC.

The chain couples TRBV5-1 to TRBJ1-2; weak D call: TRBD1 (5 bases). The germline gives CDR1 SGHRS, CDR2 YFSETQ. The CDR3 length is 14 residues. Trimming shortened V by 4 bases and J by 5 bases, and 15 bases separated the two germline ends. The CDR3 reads CASSQGLMGYGYTF. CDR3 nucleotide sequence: TGCGCCAGCAGCCAGGGACTGATGGGGTATGGCTACACCTTC.

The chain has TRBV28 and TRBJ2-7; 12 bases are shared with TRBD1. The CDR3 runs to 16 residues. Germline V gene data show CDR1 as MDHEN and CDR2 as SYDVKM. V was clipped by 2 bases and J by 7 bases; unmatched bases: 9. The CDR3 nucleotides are TGTGCCAGCAGTTTAGATCTGGGACAGGGGGCGAGGGAGCAGTACTTC. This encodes CASSLDLGQGAREQYF.

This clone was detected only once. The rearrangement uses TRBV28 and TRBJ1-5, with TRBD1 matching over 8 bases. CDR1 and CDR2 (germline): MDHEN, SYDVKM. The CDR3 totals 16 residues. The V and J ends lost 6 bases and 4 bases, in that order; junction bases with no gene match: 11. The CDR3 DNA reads TGTGCCAGCAGACCCTCAGGACAGGGAGGGAATCAGCCCCAGCATTTT. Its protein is CASRPSGQGGNQPQHF.

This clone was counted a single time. The CDR3 spells CASSLDLQAPYSGNTIYF. DNA for the CDR3: TGTGCCAGCAGCTTAGACCTCCAGGCCCCTTACTCTGGAAACACCATATATTTT. The chain joins TRBV7-9 to TRBJ1-3; D not certain. Per the germline V gene, CDR1 is SEHNR and CDR2 is FQNEAQ (reference sequence). V lost 1 base to trimming and J lost 0 bases, with 16 bases between them. The CDR3 has 18 residues. The whole variable domain, remainder taken from reference TRBV7-9 and TRBJ1-3, is DTGVSQNPRHKITKRGQNVTFRCDPISEHNRLYWYRQTLGQGPEFLTYFQNEAQLEKSRLLSDRFSAERPKGSFSTLEIQRTEQGDSAMYLCASSLDLQAPYSGNTIYFGEGSWLTVV.

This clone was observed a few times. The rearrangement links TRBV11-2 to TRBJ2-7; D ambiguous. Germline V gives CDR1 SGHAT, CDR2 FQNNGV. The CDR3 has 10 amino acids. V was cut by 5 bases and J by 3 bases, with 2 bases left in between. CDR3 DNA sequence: TGTGCCAGCAGCCTCTACGAGCAGTACTTC. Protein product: CASSLYEQYF.

CDR3 coding DNA: TGTGCCAGCAGCTTAGCAGGGGGAGCGGCTGCCCACACCTTC. It encodes CASSLAGGAAAHTF. This chain connects TRBV7-8 to TRBJ1-2; possibly TRBD1 for D (6 bases). Germline V gene data show CDR1 as SGHVS and CDR2 as FQNEAQ. The CDR3 loop spans 14 amino acids. Trimming took off 0 bases at V and 12 bases at J, with 17 bases between the two ends.

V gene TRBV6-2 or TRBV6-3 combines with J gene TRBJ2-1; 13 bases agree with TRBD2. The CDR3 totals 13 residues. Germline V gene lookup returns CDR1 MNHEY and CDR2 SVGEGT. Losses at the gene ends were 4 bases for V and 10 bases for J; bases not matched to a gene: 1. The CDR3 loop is CASSLTSGGEQFF. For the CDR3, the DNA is TGTGCCAGCAGTTTGACTAGCGGGGGGGAGCAGTTCTTC.

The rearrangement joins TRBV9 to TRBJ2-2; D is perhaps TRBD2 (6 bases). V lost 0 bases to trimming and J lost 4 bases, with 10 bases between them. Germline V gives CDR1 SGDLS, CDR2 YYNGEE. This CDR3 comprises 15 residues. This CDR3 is CASSVAAGTTGELFF. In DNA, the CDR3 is TGTGCCAGCAGCGTAGCCGCGGGGACCACCGGGGAGCTGTTTTTT. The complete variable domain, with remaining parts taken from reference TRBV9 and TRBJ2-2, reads DSGVTQTPKHLITATGQRVTLRCSPRSGDLSVYWYQQSLDQGLQFLIQYYNGEERAKGNILERFSAQQFPDLHSELNLSSLELGDSALYFCASSVAAGTTGELFFGEGSRLTVL.

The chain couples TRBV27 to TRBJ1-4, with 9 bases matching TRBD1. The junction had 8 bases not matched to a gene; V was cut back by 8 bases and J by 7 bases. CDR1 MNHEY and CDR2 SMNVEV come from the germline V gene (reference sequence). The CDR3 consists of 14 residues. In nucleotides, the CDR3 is TGTGCCAGCGGCAAGACAGGGGGGGGTGAAAAACTGTTTTTT. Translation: CASGKTGGGEKLFF. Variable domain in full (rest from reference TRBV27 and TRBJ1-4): EAQVTQNPRYLITVTGKKLTVTCSQNMNHEYMSWYRQDPGLGLRQIYYSMNVEVTDKGDVPEGYKVSRKEKRNFPLILESPSPNQTSLYFCASGKTGGGEKLFFGSGTQLSVL.

DNA for the CDR3: TGTGCCAGCAGTCTAGGACAGGGTTCCGAAGCTTTCTTT. This gives the protein CASSLGQGSEAFF. The chain combines TRBV12-3 or TRBV12-4 with TRBJ1-1; TRBD1 matches 8 bases. V was pared by 5 bases and J by 8 bases, with 7 bases of the junction left unmatched. This CDR3 contains 13 residues.

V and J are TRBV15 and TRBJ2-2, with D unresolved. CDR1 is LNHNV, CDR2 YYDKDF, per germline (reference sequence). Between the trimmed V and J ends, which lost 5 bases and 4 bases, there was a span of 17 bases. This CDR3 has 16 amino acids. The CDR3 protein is CATSPRDVRVTGELFF. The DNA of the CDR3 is TGTGCCACCAGCCCCCGCGACGTACGGGTCACCGGGGAGCTGTTTTTT.

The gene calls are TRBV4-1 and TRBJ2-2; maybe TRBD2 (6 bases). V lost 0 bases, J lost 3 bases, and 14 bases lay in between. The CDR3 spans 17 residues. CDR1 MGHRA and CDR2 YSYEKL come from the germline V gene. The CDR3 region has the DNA TGCGCCAGCAGCCAAGATCCCGCTAGCGCCCACACCGGGGAGCTGTTTTTT. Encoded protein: CASSQDPASAHTGELFF.

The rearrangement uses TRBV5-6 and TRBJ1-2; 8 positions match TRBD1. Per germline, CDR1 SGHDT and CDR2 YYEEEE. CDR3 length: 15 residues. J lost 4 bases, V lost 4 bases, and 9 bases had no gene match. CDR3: CASSPPQGAGYGYTF. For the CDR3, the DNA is TGTGCCAGCAGCCCCCCTCAGGGGGCGGGCTATGGCTACACCTTC.

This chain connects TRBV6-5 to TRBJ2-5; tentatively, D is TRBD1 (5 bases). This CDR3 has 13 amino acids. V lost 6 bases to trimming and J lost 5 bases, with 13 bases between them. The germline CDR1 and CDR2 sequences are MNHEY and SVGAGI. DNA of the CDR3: TGTGCCAGCAGAACCGGCCAGGGTGAGACCCAGTACTTC. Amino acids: CASRTGQGETQYF.

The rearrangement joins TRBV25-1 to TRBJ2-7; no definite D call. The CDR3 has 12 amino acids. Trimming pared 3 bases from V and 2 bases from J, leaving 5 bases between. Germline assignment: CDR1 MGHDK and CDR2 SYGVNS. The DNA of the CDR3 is TGTGCCAGCAGTGATATCCCCTACGAGCAGTACTTC. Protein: CASSDIPYEQYF.

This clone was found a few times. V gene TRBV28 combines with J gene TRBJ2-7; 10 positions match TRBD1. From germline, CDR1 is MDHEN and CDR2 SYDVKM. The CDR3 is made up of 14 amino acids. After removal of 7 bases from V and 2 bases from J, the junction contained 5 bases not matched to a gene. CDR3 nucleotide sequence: TGTGCCAGCAAAAGACAGGGGGCCGCCTACGAGCAGTACTTC. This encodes CASKRQGAAYEQYF.

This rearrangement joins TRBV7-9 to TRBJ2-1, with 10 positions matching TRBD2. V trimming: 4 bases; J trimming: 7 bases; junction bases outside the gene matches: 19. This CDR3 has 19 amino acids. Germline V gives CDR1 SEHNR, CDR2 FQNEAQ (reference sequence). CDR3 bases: TGTGCCAGCAGCTCAGGGGACGGATTAGCGGGGGGTGATTTAAATGAGCAGTTCTTC. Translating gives CASSSGDGLAGGDLNEQFF.

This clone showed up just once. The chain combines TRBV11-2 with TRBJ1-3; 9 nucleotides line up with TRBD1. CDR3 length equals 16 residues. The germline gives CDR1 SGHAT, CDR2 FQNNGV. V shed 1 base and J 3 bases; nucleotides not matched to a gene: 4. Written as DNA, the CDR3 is TGTGCCAGCAGCTTAGTACAGGGGGCTCGTGGAAACACCATATATTTT. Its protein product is CASSLVQGARGNTIYF.

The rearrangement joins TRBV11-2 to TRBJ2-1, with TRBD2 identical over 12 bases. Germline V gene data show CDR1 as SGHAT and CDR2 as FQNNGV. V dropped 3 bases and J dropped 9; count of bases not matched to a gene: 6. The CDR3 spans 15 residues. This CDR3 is CASSFSSGGGSEQFF. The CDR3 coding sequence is TGTGCCAGCAGCTTCTCTAGCGGGGGGGGTAGTGAGCAGTTCTTC.

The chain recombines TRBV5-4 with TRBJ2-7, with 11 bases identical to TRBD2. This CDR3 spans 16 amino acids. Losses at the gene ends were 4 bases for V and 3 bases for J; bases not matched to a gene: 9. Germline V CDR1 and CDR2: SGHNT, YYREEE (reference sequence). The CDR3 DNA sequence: TGTGCCAGCAGCCCATGGGGTCTAGCGGGGGGCTACGAGCAGTACTTC. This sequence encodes CASSPWGLAGGYEQYF.